This T cell receptor beta chain emerged from a study of T cell repertoires in aging, cancer and after chemotherapy. Study background: About 9 million TCR reads were in the whole dataset.

TCR beta rearrangements were amplified from peripheral blood genomic DNA. This clonotype was observed a few times. Its antigen is currently unknown. Germline CDR1 is MNHEY and CDR2 is SVGAGI. With 5 bases removed from V and 5 bases from J, the gap between germline ends came to 12 bases. The CDR3 has 13 amino acids. A mixed TRB-A/B primer pool amplified rearranged TRB by multiplex touch-down PCR. A single record per CDR3 protein comes from TCRdb applying MiXCR to the multiplex PCR reads. The table lists approximately 6,000 distinct CDR3 sequences, 25% to 35% of them singletons, with about 28% in the top ten. Study findings and constraints: Median generation probability rose over the chemotherapy interval in each cancer cohort, suggesting rebound thymic output. Healthy donors lost TCR diversity with age mainly through richness, cancer patients through richness and evenness. Lymphoid organ infiltration in hematological cancer patients may impair thymic emigration or peripheral T cell expansion.

The sample was blood. This clonotype originated in a human donor with a blood cancer. The chain recombines TRBV6-5 with TRBJ1-1; no clear D gene. For the CDR3, the DNA is TGTGCCAGCAGTCCATCAGAGTGGACTGAAGCTTTCTTT. This translates into CASSPSEWTEAFF.